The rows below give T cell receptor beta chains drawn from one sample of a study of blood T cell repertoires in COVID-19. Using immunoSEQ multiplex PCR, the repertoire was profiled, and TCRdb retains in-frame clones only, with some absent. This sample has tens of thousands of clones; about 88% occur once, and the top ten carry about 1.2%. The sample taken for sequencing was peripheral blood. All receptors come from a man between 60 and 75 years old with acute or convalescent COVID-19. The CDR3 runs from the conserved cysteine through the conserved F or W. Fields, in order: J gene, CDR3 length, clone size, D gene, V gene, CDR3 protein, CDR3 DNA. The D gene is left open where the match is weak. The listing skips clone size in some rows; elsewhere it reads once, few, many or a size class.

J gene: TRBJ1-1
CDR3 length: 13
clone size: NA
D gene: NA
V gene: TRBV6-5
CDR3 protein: CASRGTSYTEAFF
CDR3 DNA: TGTGCCAGCAGAGGGACATCATACACTGAAGCTTTCTTT

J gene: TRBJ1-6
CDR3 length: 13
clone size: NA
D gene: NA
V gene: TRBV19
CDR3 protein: CASSEAGNSPLHF
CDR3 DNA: TGTGCCAGTAGCGAGGCGGGGAATTCACCCCTCCACTTT

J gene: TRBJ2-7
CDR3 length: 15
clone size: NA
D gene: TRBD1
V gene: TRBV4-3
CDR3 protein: CASSQDRDRAYEQYF
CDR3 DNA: TGCGCCAGCAGCCAAGATCGGGACAGGGCCTACGAGCAGTACTTC

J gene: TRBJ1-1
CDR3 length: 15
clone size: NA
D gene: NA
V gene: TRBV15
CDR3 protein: CATSTDTGKNTEAFF
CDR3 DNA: TGTGCCACCAGCACGGATACCGGGAAAAATACTGAAGCTTTCTTT

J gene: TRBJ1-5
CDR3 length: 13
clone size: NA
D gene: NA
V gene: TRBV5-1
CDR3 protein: CASSLGSNQPQHF
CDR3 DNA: TGCGCCAGCAGCCTAGGAAGCAATCAGCCCCAGCATTTT

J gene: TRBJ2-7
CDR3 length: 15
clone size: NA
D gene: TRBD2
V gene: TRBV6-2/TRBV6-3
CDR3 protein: CASSLRRGRAAEQYF
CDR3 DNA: TGTGCCAGCAGCTTAAGGCGCGGGAGGGCCGCCGAGCAGTACTTC

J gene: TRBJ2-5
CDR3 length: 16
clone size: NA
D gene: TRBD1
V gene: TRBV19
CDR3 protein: CASSDTGTGFQETQYF
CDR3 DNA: TGTGCCAGTAGTGACACTGGGACAGGCTTTCAAGAGACCCAGTACTTC

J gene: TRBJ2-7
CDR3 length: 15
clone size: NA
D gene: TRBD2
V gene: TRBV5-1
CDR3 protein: CASSLGGLALYEQYF
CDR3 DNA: TGCGCCAGCAGCTTGGGGGGACTAGCGCTCTACGAGCAGTACTTC

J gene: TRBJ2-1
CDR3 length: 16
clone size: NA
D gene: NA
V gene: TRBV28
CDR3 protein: CASSFPTSVSYNEQFF
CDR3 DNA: TGTGCCAGCAGTTTCCCGACTTCCGTATCCTACAATGAGCAGTTCTTC

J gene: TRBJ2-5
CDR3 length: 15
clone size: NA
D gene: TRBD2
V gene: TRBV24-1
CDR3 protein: CATSGRGRARETQYF
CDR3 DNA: TGTGCCACCAGTGGGCGGGGGAGGGCCCGGGAGACCCAGTACTTC

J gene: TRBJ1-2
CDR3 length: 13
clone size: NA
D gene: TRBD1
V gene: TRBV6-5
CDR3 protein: CASSRDRGYGYTF
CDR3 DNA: TGTGCCAGCAGCAGGGACAGGGGGTATGGCTACACCTTC

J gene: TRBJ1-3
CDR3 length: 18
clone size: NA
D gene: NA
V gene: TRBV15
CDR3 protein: CATSRDRAGVVSGNTIYF
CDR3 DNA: TGTGCCACCAGCAGAGATCGGGCAGGGGTTGTGTCTGGAAACACCATATATTTT

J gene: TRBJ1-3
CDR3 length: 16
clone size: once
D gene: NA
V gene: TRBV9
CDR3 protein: CASSDDRLISGNTIYF
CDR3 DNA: TGTGCCAGCAGCGACGACAGGCTAATCTCTGGAAACACCATATATTTT

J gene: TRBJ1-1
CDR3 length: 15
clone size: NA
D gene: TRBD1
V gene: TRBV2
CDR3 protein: CASSASDRGNTEAFF
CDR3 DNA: TGTGCCAGCAGTGCCTCGGACAGGGGGAACACTGAAGCTTTCTTT

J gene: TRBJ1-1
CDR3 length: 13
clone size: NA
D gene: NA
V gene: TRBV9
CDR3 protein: CASSPNGNTEAFF
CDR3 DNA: TGTGCCAGCAGCCCTAATGGTAACACTGAAGCTTTCTTT

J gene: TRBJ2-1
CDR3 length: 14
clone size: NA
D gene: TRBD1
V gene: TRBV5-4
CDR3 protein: CASSSGTGYNEQFF
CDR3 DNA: TGTGCCAGCAGCTCCGGGACAGGGTACAATGAGCAGTTCTTC

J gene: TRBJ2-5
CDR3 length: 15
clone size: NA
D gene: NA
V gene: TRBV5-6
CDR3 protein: CASSLRRLGGETQYF
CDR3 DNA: TGTGCCAGCAGCCTTAGGCGCTTAGGGGGAGAGACCCAGTACTTC

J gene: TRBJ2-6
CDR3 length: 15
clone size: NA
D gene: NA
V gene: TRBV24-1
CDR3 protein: CATSDFHSGANVLTF
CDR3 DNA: TGTGCCACCAGTGATTTCCACTCTGGGGCCAACGTCCTGACTTTC

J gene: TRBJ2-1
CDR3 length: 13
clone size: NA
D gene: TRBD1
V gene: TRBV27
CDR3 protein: CASSLSDRVPLFF
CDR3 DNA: TGTGCCAGCAGTTTGTCCGACAGGGTACCGTTGTTCTTC

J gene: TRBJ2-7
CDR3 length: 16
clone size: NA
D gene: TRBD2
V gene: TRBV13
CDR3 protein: CASSARLAGDSYEQYF
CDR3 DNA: TGTGCCAGCAGCGCCCGACTAGCGGGGGATTCCTACGAGCAGTACTTC

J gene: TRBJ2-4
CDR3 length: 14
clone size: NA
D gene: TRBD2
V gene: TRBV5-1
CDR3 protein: CASSLGGLENIQYF
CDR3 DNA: TGCGCCAGCAGCTTGGGTGGACTAGAAAACATTCAGTACTTC

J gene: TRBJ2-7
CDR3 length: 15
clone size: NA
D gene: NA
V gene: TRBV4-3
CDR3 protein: CASSQDHGPQGEQYF
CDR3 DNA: TGCGCCAGCAGCCAAGATCATGGCCCTCAGGGCGAGCAGTACTTC

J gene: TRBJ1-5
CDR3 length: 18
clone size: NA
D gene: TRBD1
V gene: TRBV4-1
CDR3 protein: CASSQGWRQGKSNQPQHF
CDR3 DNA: TGCGCCAGCAGCCAGGGTTGGAGACAGGGTAAGAGCAATCAGCCCCAGCATTTT

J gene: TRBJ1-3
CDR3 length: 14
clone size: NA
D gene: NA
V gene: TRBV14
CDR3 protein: CASSLDNSGNTIYF
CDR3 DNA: TGTGCCAGCAGCCTCGACAACTCTGGAAACACCATATATTTT

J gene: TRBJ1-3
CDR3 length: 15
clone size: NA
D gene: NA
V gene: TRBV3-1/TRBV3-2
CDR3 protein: CASSHTGSPGNTIYF
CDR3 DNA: TGTGCCAGCAGCCATACAGGGAGCCCTGGAAACACCATATATTTT

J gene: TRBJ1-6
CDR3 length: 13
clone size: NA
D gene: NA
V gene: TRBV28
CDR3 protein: CASSSGWNSPLHF
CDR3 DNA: TGTGCCAGCAGTTCAGGGTGGAATTCACCCCTCCACTTT

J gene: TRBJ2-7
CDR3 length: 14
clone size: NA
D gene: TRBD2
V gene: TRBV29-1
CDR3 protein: CSVGRAGVSYEQYF
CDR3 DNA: TGCAGCGTTGGCCGGGCGGGAGTGTCCTACGAGCAGTACTTC

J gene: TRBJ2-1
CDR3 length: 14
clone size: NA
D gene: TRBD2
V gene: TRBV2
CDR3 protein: CASSGRAGGHEQFF
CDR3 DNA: TGTGCCAGCAGTGGACGAGCGGGAGGGCATGAGCAGTTCTTC

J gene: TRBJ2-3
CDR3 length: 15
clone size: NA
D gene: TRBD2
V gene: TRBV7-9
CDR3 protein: CASSFLAGTTDTQYF
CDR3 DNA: TGTGCCAGCAGCTTCCTAGCGGGGACCACAGATACGCAGTATTTT

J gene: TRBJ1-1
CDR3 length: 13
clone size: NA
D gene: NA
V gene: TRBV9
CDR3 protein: CASSPRSAGEAFF
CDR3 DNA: TGTGCCAGCAGCCCTCGATCCGCAGGAGAAGCTTTCTTT

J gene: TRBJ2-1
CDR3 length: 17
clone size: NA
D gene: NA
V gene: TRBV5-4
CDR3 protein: CASSLGAGPSSYNEQFF
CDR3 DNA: TGTGCCAGCAGCTTGGGGGCAGGGCCTAGCTCCTACAATGAGCAGTTCTTC

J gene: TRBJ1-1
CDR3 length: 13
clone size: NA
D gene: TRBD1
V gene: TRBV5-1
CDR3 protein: CASSRGQNTEAFF
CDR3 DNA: TGCGCCAGCAGTAGGGGGCAGAACACTGAAGCTTTCTTT

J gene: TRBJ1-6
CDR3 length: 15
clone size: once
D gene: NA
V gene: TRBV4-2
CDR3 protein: CASSRPFSGPSPLHF
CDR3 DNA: TGTGCCAGCAGCCGCCCCTTTAGCGGACCCTCACCCCTCCACTTT

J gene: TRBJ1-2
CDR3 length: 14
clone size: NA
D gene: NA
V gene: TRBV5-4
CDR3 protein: CASSFSLGDYGYTF
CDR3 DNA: TGTGCCAGCAGCTTTAGTCTAGGAGACTATGGCTACACCTTC

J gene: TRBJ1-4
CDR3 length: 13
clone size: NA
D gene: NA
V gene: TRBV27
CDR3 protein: CASSLVQGLKLFF
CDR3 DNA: TGTGCCAGCTCGCTAGTGCAGGGCTTAAAACTGTTTTTT

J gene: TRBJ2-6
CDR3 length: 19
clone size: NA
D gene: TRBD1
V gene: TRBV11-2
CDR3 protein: CASSLFRTGGSSGANVLTF
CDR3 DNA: TGTGCCAGCAGCTTATTTAGGACAGGGGGTAGCTCTGGGGCCAACGTCCTGACTTTC

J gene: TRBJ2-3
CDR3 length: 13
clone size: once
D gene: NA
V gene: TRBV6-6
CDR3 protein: CASTPLSTDTQYF
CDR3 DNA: TGTGCCAGCACGCCCCTAAGCACAGATACGCAGTATTTT

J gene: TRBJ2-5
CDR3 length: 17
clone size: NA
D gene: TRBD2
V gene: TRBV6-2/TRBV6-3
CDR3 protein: CASSLRRASGIKETQYF
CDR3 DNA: TGTGCCAGCAGCCTACGGAGGGCTAGCGGGATTAAAGAGACCCAGTACTTC

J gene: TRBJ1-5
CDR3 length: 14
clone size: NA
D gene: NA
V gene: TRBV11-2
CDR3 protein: CASSLTQGNQPQHF
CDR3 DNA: TGTGCCAGCAGCTTAACGCAGGGCAATCAGCCCCAGCATTTT

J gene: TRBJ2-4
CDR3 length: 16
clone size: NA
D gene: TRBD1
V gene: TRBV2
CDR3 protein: CASSTSGTGGENIQYF
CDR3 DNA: TGTGCCAGCAGTACATCCGGGACAGGGGGCGAAAACATTCAGTACTTC

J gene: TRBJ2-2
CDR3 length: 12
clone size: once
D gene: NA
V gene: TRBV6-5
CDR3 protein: CASSYRGRELFF
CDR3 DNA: TGTGCCAGCAGTTACAGGGGAAGGGAGCTGTTTTTT

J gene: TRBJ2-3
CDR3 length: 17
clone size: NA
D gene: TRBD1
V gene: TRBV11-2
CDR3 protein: CASSPRQGQVQADTQYF
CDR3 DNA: TGTGCCAGCAGCCCGCGACAGGGACAAGTTCAGGCAGATACGCAGTATTTT